What follows are 20 T cell receptor beta chains derived from one specimen sequenced in a study of early T cells in non-severe SARS-CoV-2 infection. TCRdb re-derived calls from the 5' RACE reads in MiXCR, one entry per CDR3 protein. The sample includes under 85,000 distinct CDR3 sequences, about 10% seen only once; the top ten take 6% to 7%. The sequenced sample consisted of whole blood. The receptors were sampled from an adult who was a healthcare worker with PCR-confirmed SARS-CoV-2 infection or an uninfected control (not recorded which).

This clonotype was detected only a few times. The chain has TRBV12-3 or TRBV12-4 and TRBJ2-1; 7 nucleotides align to TRBD2. V shed 4 bases, J shed 9 bases, and the junction held 6 bases outside the gene matches. This CDR3 spans 13 amino acids. As DNA, the CDR3 is TGTGCCAGCAGTTCCCTCGGGGGGAGTGAGCAGTTCTTC. Protein: CASSSLGGSEQFF.

The chain links TRBV29-1 to TRBJ1-1; D ambiguous. The CDR3 runs 15 residues. V gave up 0 bases and J gave up 0 bases, with 11 bases separating them. Germline values: CDR1 SQVTM, CDR2 ANQGSEA. The CDR3 spells CSVEDGQAMNTEAFF. The CDR3 nucleotides are TGCAGCGTTGAAGATGGGCAGGCCATGAACACTGAAGCTTTCTTT.

This clonotype was detected ten times or more. This chain connects TRBV6-6 to TRBJ1-1, with D uncertain. The length of the CDR3 is 11 residues. V was shortened by 5 bases and J by 6 bases, with 7 bases between the two germline ends. The V gene's germline CDR1 is MNHNY and CDR2 SVGAGI (reference sequence). CDR3 region: CASSDRAEAFF. DNA for the CDR3: TGTGCCAGCAGTGATCGGGCTGAAGCTTTCTTT.

There are a few counts of this clonotype. The chain couples TRBV29-1 to TRBJ2-3, with a possible D match to TRBD2 (5 bases). The CDR3 length is 12 residues. Germline loops: CDR1 SQVTM, CDR2 ANQGSEA. Deletions cut 7 bases from V and 2 bases from J, with 10 bases between. The CDR3 loop is CSGSGLTDTQYF. The DNA of the CDR3 is TGCAGCGGCAGCGGACTCACAGATACGCAGTATTTT.

This clonotype was counted many times. V and J are TRBV2 and TRBJ2-5, with D hard to call. The germline V and J ends were trimmed by 4 bases and 0 bases, with 9 bases remaining between them. CDR1 SNHLY and CDR2 FYNNEI come from the germline V gene. There are 14 residues in the CDR3. The CDR3 DNA sequence: TGTGCCAGCAGTGTAAGACTTTACCAAGAGACCCAGTACTTC. It encodes CASSVRLYQETQYF. The complete variable domain, with remaining parts taken from reference TRBV2 and TRBJ2-5, reads EPEVTQTPSHQVTQMGQEVILRCVPISNHLYFYWYRQILGQKVEFLVSFYNNEISEKSEIFDDQFSVERPDGSNFTLKIRSTKLEDSAMYFCASSVRLYQETQYFGPGTRLLVL.

V and J are TRBV15 and TRBJ1-6; D not resolved. Per germline, CDR1 LNHNV and CDR2 YYDKDF (reference sequence). Trimming removed 1 base from V and 13 bases from J, with 17 bases in between. The CDR3 loop spans 15 amino acids. In DNA form, the CDR3 reads TGTGCCACCAGCAGAGGCGGGCCCGCCTTTTTTCCCCTCCACTTT. Encoded protein: CATSRGGPAFFPLHF. The entire variable domain, with the rest obtained from reference TRBV15 and TRBJ1-6, is as follows: DAMVIQNPRYQVTQFGKPVTLSCSQTLNHNVMYWYQQKSSQAPKLLFHYYDKDFNNEADTPDNFQSRRPNTSFCFLDIRSPGLGDTAMYLCATSRGGPAFFPLHFGNGTRLTVT.

This clonotype was detected only a few times. The chain uses TRBV6-2 or TRBV6-3 and TRBJ1-2; D gene ambiguous. V was shortened by 6 bases and J by 4 bases, with 12 bases between the two germline ends. This CDR3 region has 13 residues. CDR1 MNHEY and CDR2 SVGEGT come from the germline V gene. CDR3: CASRPLSSYGYTF. The CDR3 region has the DNA TGTGCCAGCAGGCCCCTGAGCAGCTATGGCTACACCTTC.

The J gene is TRBJ1-1, the V gene TRBV7-2; no clear D gene. CDR1 is SGHTA, CDR2 FQGNSA, per germline. Trimming left V 5 bases short and J 5 bases short, with 15 bases between. The CDR3 totals 14 residues. The CDR3 coding sequence is TGTGCCAGCAGCCCCGGCCGGGTCGGGACTGAAGCTTTCTTT. It translates to CASSPGRVGTEAFF.

This clonotype was seen more than once but under ten times. The rearrangement uses TRBV7-3 and TRBJ2-1, with TRBD2 matching 11 bases. The CDR3 is 12 residues long. Per germline, CDR1 SGHTA and CDR2 FQGTGA. The junction had 9 bases not matched to a gene; V was cut back by 8 bases and J by 15 bases. The CDR3 is CASGPSGGLVFF. The CDR3 DNA sequence: TGTGCCAGCGGCCCTAGCGGGGGGCTGGTGTTCTTC.

The chain links TRBV4-1 to TRBJ2-7, with D possibly being TRBD2 (6 bases). CDR1 is MGHRA and CDR2 is YSYEKL in the germline V gene. The CDR3 contains 13 residues. The germline V and J ends were trimmed by 3 bases and 9 bases, with 15 bases remaining between them. This CDR3 is CASSHPGSPAQYF. The DNA for the CDR3 is TGCGCCAGCAGCCATCCCGGGAGCCCCGCGCAGTACTTC.

V is TRBV5-8 and J is TRBJ1-2; D gene uncertain. The germline V gene has CDR1 SGHTS and CDR2 YDEGEE. The CDR3 length is 14 residues. V lost 4 bases and J 5 bases, leaving 15 bases between the germline ends. The CDR3 spells CASSPDFGEYGYTF. The DNA for the CDR3 is TGTGCCAGCAGCCCTGACTTTGGGGAGTATGGCTACACCTTC.

This clonotype was observed at least ten times. This chain links TRBV5-4 with TRBJ2-6; TRBD2 matches at 8 bases. V lost 4 bases, J lost 0 bases, and 9 bases stayed unmatched. This CDR3 contains 18 residues. Germline CDR1 SGHNT, CDR2 YYREEE (reference sequence). CDR3 in DNA: TGTGCCAGCAGCCCCCCTGGTAGCGGGAACTCTGGGGCCAACGTCCTGACTTTC. It is translated as CASSPPGSGNSGANVLTF.

There are many counts of this clonotype. The rearrangement links TRBV12-2 to TRBJ1-4; the DNA was not used to check the table's D call, TRBD1. TRBV12-2 is marked as a pseudogene. The CDR3 loop spans 13 amino acids. The CDR3 sequence is CASQYQLGTELFF. DNA for the CDR3: TGTGCAAGCCAATATCAGCTGGGGACGGAACTGTTTTTT.

This clonotype showed up just a few times. The chain couples TRBV28 to TRBJ2-4; no clear D. Trimming took off 6 bases at V and 4 bases at J, with 10 bases between the two ends. This CDR3 is built from 13 residues. The germline V gene encodes CDR1 MDHEN and CDR2 SYDVKM. The CDR3 loop is CASREPVKNIQYF. The CDR3 DNA reads TGTGCCAGCAGGGAACCCGTTAAAAACATTCAGTACTTC.

This clonotype has more than one count but fewer than ten. The J gene is TRBJ2-7, the V gene TRBV7-9; D is uncertain. Germline CDR1 is SEHNR and CDR2 is FQNEAQ (reference sequence). Between the trimmed V and J ends, which lost 6 bases and 0 bases, there was a span of 12 bases. CDR3 size: 14 residues. The CDR3 loop reads CASREWTDSYEQYF. DNA of the CDR3: TGTGCCAGCAGGGAATGGACGGACTCCTACGAGCAGTACTTC.

This clonotype was recorded at least ten times. This rearrangement joins TRBV6-2 or TRBV6-3 to TRBJ2-1; the D is unclear. CDR3 length: 13 amino acids. CDR1 MNHEY and CDR2 SVGEGT come from the germline V gene. Trimming stripped 10 bases from V and 3 bases from J, with 13 bases between. CDR3 nucleotide sequence: TGTGCCACCATCGCATCCCTCTACAATGAGCAGTTCTTC. Its translation: CATIASLYNEQFF.

The sample holds many counts of this clonotype. J is TRBJ2-1 and V is TRBV3-1; 8 bases match TRBD2. Germline V gene data show CDR1 as LGHDT and CDR2 as YNNKEL (reference sequence). Unmatched junction bases numbered 11, after V lost 0 bases and J lost 7 bases. This CDR3 has 17 residues. The CDR3 region is CASSQETGGHFINEQFF. CDR3 DNA: TGTGCCAGCAGCCAAGAAACGGGAGGGCACTTTATTAATGAGCAGTTCTTC.

The chain uses TRBV5-1 and TRBJ2-5; D unclear. The CDR3 has 11 residues. The V end was cut by 5 bases, the J end by 4 bases, with 6 bases between. Looked up from germline, CDR1 is SGHRS and CDR2 is YFSETQ. The CDR3 is CASRDRETQYF. The CDR3 DNA is TGCGCCAGCAGGGACCGAGAGACCCAGTACTTC. The whole variable domain, remainder taken from reference TRBV5-1 and TRBJ2-5, is KAGVTQTPRYLIKTRGQQVTLSCSPISGHRSVSWYQQTPGQGLQFLFEYFSETQRNKGNFPGRFSGRQFSNSRSEMNVSTLELGDSALYLCASRDRETQYFGPGTRLLVL.

This clonotype was seen repeatedly, ten times or more. The chain's CDR3 is CSARMFTDTQYF. The CDR3 region has the DNA TGCAGTGCTAGAATGTTCACAGATACGCAGTATTTT. The rearrangement uses TRBV20-1 and TRBJ2-3; D not certain. The CDR3 contains 12 residues. From germline, CDR1 is DFQATT and CDR2 SNEGSKA (reference sequence). The V and J ends lost 2 bases and 2 bases respectively, with 5 bases between them.

This clonotype was counted only a few times. The chain uses TRBV12-3 or TRBV12-4 and TRBJ1-1; D is perhaps TRBD1 (5 bases). The CDR3 length is 11 residues. V was cut by 2 bases and J by 11 bases, with 9 bases left in between. This CDR3 is CASSLFRVAFF. The CDR3 DNA reads TGTGCCAGCAGTTTATTCAGGGTTGCTTTCTTT.